Listed below are T cell receptor beta chains from one sample, sequenced in a study of blood T cell repertoires in COVID-19. Sequenced by immunoSEQ multiplex PCR; TCRdb stores in-frame clones only, minus some. Of about 70,000 clones in the sample, roughly nine tenths were seen once. The sample was peripheral blood. The source of these receptors is a man in his 70s with active COVID-19. Both conserved end residues are part of each CDR3. A D gene is named only where the DNA matches it firmly. Rows may omit the clone size; those that give it use once, few, many or a size class.

cdr3_aa,cdr3_nt,d_call,cdr3_length,clone_size,j_call,v_call
CASSPAGVYEQYF,TGCGCCAGCAGCCCCGCGGGAGTCTACGAGCAGTACTTC,TRBD2,13,.,TRBJ2-7,TRBV5-1
CASSQVRQHNEQFF,TGTGCCAGCAGCCAAGTCCGACAGCACAATGAGCAGTTCTTC,.,14,.,TRBJ2-1,TRBV3-1/TRBV3-2
CAWSPRGSGQETQYF,TGTGCCTGGAGTCCCCGAGGTAGCGGGCAAGAGACCCAGTACTTC,TRBD2,15,.,TRBJ2-5,TRBV30
CASSQPWTSGQETQYF,TGCGCCAGCAGCCAACCATGGACTAGCGGACAAGAGACCCAGTACTTC,TRBD2,16,.,TRBJ2-5,TRBV4-1
CASSVVGGSYEQYF,TGTGCCAGCAGCGTAGTGGGGGGCTCCTACGAGCAGTACTTC,.,14,.,TRBJ2-7,TRBV9
CASSPKQGTGELFF,TGTGCCAGCAGCCCCAAACAGGGGACCGGGGAGCTGTTTTTT,TRBD1,14,.,TRBJ2-2,TRBV9
CAWSPRGALFSTDTQYF,TGTGCCTGGAGCCCCCGCGGGGCCCTGTTTAGCACAGATACGCAGTATTTT,.,17,few,TRBJ2-3,TRBV30
CASSRGGQGAYEQYF,TGTGCCAGCAGCCGGGGGGGACAGGGGGCCTACGAGCAGTACTTC,TRBD1,15,.,TRBJ2-7,TRBV5-4
CASTQGLAGGWEQYF,TGTGCCAGCACCCAGGGTCTAGCGGGAGGGTGGGAGCAGTACTTC,TRBD2,15,.,TRBJ2-7,TRBV6-5
CASSIGAGGAQYF,TGTGCCAGTAGTATAGGGGCCGGGGGAGCCCAGTACTTC,.,13,once,TRBJ2-5,TRBV19
CASSQEGGESYYGYTF,TGCGCCAGCAGCCAAGAGGGTGGGGAGTCGTACTATGGCTACACCTTC,.,16,.,TRBJ1-2,TRBV4-3
CASNPTGGDSPLHF,TGTGCCAGTAACCCAACAGGGGGGGATTCACCCCTCCACTTT,TRBD1,14,.,TRBJ1-6,TRBV19
CASSADQGQPQHF,TGTGCCAGCAGCGCGGACCAGGGGCAGCCCCAGCATTTT,.,13,.,TRBJ1-5,TRBV2
CASSLRGAANYGYTF,TGCGCCAGCAGCCTGCGGGGCGCGGCTAACTATGGCTACACCTTC,.,15,.,TRBJ1-2,TRBV5-1
CSASGPAREQFF,TGCAGTGCCAGTGGGCCGGCACGGGAACAGTTCTTC,.,12,.,TRBJ2-1,TRBV20-1
CASSFGGTNEKLFF,TGTGCCAGCAGCTTCGGGGGAACTAATGAAAAACTGTTTTTT,.,14,.,TRBJ1-4,TRBV11-3
CASSPQTPVGARAGSQYF,TGTGCCAGCAGCCCCCAAACCCCCGTTGGGGCAAGAGCGGGGTCCCAGTACTTC,TRBD2,18,.,TRBJ2-5,TRBV7-3
CASSPRTSGFEQFF,TGTGCCAGCAGTCCCCGGACTAGCGGGTTTGAGCAGTTCTTC,TRBD2,14,.,TRBJ2-1,TRBV27
CASSYPNEQFF,TGTGCCAGCAGTTACCCGAATGAGCAGTTCTTC,.,11,.,TRBJ2-1,TRBV6-2/TRBV6-3
CASSYSAGGSGETQYF,TGTGCCAGCAGTTATTCGGCGGGAGGGTCCGGTGAGACCCAGTACTTC,TRBD2,16,.,TRBJ2-5,TRBV6-2/TRBV6-3
CARSLGPGGSGYEQFF,TGTGCCAGAAGCTTGGGACCGGGCGGGAGTGGCTATGAGCAGTTCTTC,TRBD2,16,.,TRBJ2-1,TRBV5-3
CASSAEGGSSYNEQFF,TGTGCCAGCAGCGCCGAGGGGGGGAGCTCCTACAATGAGCAGTTCTTC,.,16,.,TRBJ2-1,TRBV7-3
CASSPGTRRNYGYTF,TGTGCCAGCAGCCCCGGGACTCGGCGTAACTATGGCTACACCTTC,.,15,.,TRBJ1-2,TRBV7-8
CASSFSTNEKLFF,TGTGCCAGCAGTTTCTCCACTAATGAAAAACTGTTTTTT,.,13,.,TRBJ1-4,TRBV27
CASSLRVAGGEQFF,TGTGCCAGCAGCTTACGGGTAGCGGGAGGCGAGCAGTTCTTC,TRBD2,14,once,TRBJ2-1,TRBV7-2
CASSNPRDRGSYEQYF,TGTGCCAGTAGTAACCCCCGGGACAGGGGCTCCTACGAGCAGTACTTC,TRBD1,16,once,TRBJ2-7,TRBV19
CASSPGRGRAEAFF,TGCGCCAGCAGCCCGGGCAGGGGGCGGGCTGAAGCTTTCTTT,TRBD1,14,.,TRBJ1-1,TRBV5-1
CATSAGGGGDQPQHF,TGTGCCACCAGCGCCGGGGGAGGGGGGGATCAGCCCCAGCATTTT,.,15,.,TRBJ1-5,TRBV24-1
CASSPTTRTGELFF,TGTGCCAGCAGCCCCACTACCCGCACCGGGGAGCTGTTTTTT,.,14,.,TRBJ2-2,TRBV11-3
CASSPLPGGPSGWGYTF,TGTGCCAGCAGTCCCCTCCCCGGGGGACCTTCTGGTTGGGGCTACACCTTC,.,17,once,TRBJ1-2,TRBV28
CASSQAWGQGETQYF,TGCGCCAGCAGCCAGGCCTGGGGACAGGGGGAGACCCAGTACTTC,TRBD1,15,.,TRBJ2-5,TRBV4-3
CASRRDSPDQPQHF,TGTGCCTCCCGGAGGGACAGCCCGGATCAGCCCCAGCATTTT,TRBD1,14,.,TRBJ1-5,TRBV2
CAWSLVSGNTIYF,TGTGCCTGGAGCTTAGTTTCTGGAAACACCATATATTTT,.,13,.,TRBJ1-3,TRBV30
CASTPGAGASEKLFF,TGTGCCAGTACCCCCGGCGCGGGGGCTTCCGAAAAACTGTTTTTT,.,15,.,TRBJ1-4,TRBV19
CASSLGDRLEQYF,TGTGCCAGCAGCTTAGGGGACAGGCTCGAGCAGTACTTC,TRBD1,13,.,TRBJ2-7,TRBV7-8
CASSARLAGGGEQYF,TGTGCCAGCAGCGCCCGACTAGCGGGAGGGGGCGAGCAGTACTTC,TRBD2,15,.,TRBJ2-7,TRBV7-2
CASSQGRGRAGNEQFF,TGCGCCAGCAGCCAAGGGCGCGGGAGGGCTGGGAATGAGCAGTTCTTC,TRBD2,16,.,TRBJ2-1,TRBV4-3
CASGLAHPRSSYEQYF,TGCGCCAGCGGCCTAGCTCACCCGAGGAGCTCCTACGAGCAGTACTTC,.,16,.,TRBJ2-7,TRBV10-1
CASSFGGRVEQFF,TGTGCCAGCAGCTTCGGGGGGCGAGTTGAGCAGTTCTTC,.,13,.,TRBJ2-1,TRBV5-4
CASSQPRRGANVLTF,TGCGCCAGCAGCCAACCCCGGAGGGGGGCCAACGTCCTGACTTTC,.,15,.,TRBJ2-6,TRBV4-1
CASSPGLAGADTQYF,TGTGCCAGCAGCCCCGGACTAGCGGGAGCAGATACGCAGTATTTT,TRBD2,15,.,TRBJ2-3,TRBV7-3
CASSFRGWRPNETQYF,TGTGCCAGCAGCTTCAGGGGCTGGCGGCCCAATGAGACCCAGTACTTC,.,16,.,TRBJ2-5,TRBV7-6
CAWSRGSEAFF,TGTGCCTGGAGTCGAGGTTCTGAAGCTTTCTTT,.,11,.,TRBJ1-1,TRBV30
CASSEPDRGGNTGELFF,TGTGCCAGCAGTGAACCAGACAGGGGGGGAAACACCGGGGAGCTGTTTTTT,TRBD1,17,.,TRBJ2-2,TRBV6-1
CASSQEGQTPYGYTF,TGTGCCAGCAGCCAGGAGGGACAGACTCCCTATGGCTACACCTTC,TRBD1,15,.,TRBJ1-2,TRBV7-2
CATSRDLPRDRGRVNEKLFF,TGTGCCACCAGCAGAGACCTCCCACGGGACAGGGGGCGAGTTAATGAAAAACTGTTTTTT,TRBD1,20,.,TRBJ1-4,TRBV15
CASSLGYGTAYEQYF,TGTGCCAGCAGCTTAGGTTATGGGACAGCCTACGAGCAGTACTTC,TRBD1,15,once,TRBJ2-7,TRBV11-3
CASSIVGEAEAFF,TGTGCCAGTAGTATAGTTGGGGAGGCTGAAGCTTTCTTT,.,13,.,TRBJ1-1,TRBV19